The T cell receptor (beta chain) described here comes from a study of identical twins. TCRdb reprocessed the 5' RACE reads via MiXCR and lists one record per CDR3 protein. This table has approximately 630,000 distinct CDR3 sequences, roughly 6.6% appearing once. This clonotype was detected many times. The V and J ends lost 6 bases and 7 bases, in that order; junction bases with no gene match: 5. The CDR3 totals 13 residues. The germline CDR1 and CDR2 sequences are MNHNS and SASEGT. This same sample was also part of a study on yellow fever vaccine responses in identical twins.

This clonotype was sampled from a woman aged 18 to 35 in good health. This chain uses TRBV6-1 with TRBJ1-2; 10 nucleotides agree with TRBD1. Sequenced: PBMCs. CDR3 coding DNA: TGTGCCAGCAGCAGGACAGGGGGAGGTGGCTACACCTTC. This sequence encodes CASSRTGGGGYTF.